Presented here are 27 T cell receptor beta chains from one specimen sequenced in a study of blood T cell repertoires in COVID-19. The repertoire was sequenced with immunoSEQ multiplex PCR; TCRdb's copy has only in-frame clones and lacks some. This sample has tens of thousands of clones; around 88% occur once, and the top ten carry roughly 15%. The sequenced sample consisted of peripheral blood. Source of these receptors: a human donor in a cohort sampled during active COVID-19.

The gene calls are TRBV27 and TRBJ1-6, with no clear D. V gave up 5 bases and J gave up 8 bases, with 19 bases separating them. This CDR3 spans 16 amino acids. Germline V gene sequence: CDR1 MNHEY, CDR2 SMNVEV (reference sequence). In nucleotides, the CDR3 is TGTGCCAGCAGTCCGCGCTTGTTGGGGAGGCATTCACCCCTCCACTTT. This gives the protein CASSPRLLGRHSPLHF.

The rearrangement uses TRBV18 and TRBJ2-7; possible D gene TRBD1, 6 bases. V was shortened by 6 bases and J by 4 bases, with 19 bases between the two germline ends. This CDR3 is 15 amino acids long. CDR1 KGHSH and CDR2 LQKENI come from the germline V gene. DNA for the CDR3: TGTGCCAGCTCTCAGTTACAGGGATCTCGGTACGAGCAGTACTTC. Protein: CASSQLQGSRYEQYF. Full variable domain (missing parts from reference TRBV18 and TRBJ2-7): NAGVMQNPRHLVRRRGQEARLRCSPMKGHSHVYWYRQLPEEGLKFMVYLQKENIIDESGMPKERFSAEFPKEGPSILRIQQVVRGDSAAYFCASSQLQGSRYEQYFGPGTRLTVT.

This clone appeared a single time. The V call is TRBV11-3, the J call TRBJ2-1, with 10 bases identical to TRBD2. This CDR3 is 15 amino acids long. The ends lost 2 bases at V and 6 bases at J; junction bases unmatched: 4. From germline, CDR1 is SGHNT and CDR2 YENEEA. The CDR3 loop reads CASSLTSGVGNEQFF. In DNA, the CDR3 is TGTGCCAGCAGCTTAACTAGCGGGGTGGGCAATGAGCAGTTCTTC.

This clone was recorded a few times. The chain links TRBV5-4 to TRBJ2-7; 7 positions agree with TRBD1. V dropped 5 bases and J dropped 3; count of bases not matched to a gene: 8. This CDR3 comprises 14 residues. Looked up from germline, CDR1 is SGHNT and CDR2 is YYREEE (reference sequence). The CDR3 loop is CASRWGQGDYEQYF. CDR3 coding DNA: TGTGCCAGCAGATGGGGTCAGGGGGACTACGAGCAGTACTTC.

The chain uses TRBV28 and TRBJ2-3; D unclear. This CDR3 has 14 residues. The germline V and J ends were trimmed by 3 bases and 4 bases, with 11 bases remaining between them. Germline CDR1 reads MDHEN; CDR2 reads SYDVKM. The CDR3 region has the DNA TGTGCCAGCAGTTTCGAACTAATCTCAGATACGCAGTATTTT. Residues: CASSFELISDTQYF.

This chain connects TRBV7-2 to TRBJ2-3; 8 nucleotides line up with TRBD2. Germline assignment: CDR1 SGHTA and CDR2 FQGNSA. Unmatched junction bases numbered 7, after V lost 5 bases and J lost 0 bases. CDR3 length equals 16 residues. CDR3 amino acids: CASSLGLAASTDTQYF. Here the CDR3 DNA reads TGTGCCAGCAGCCTCGGACTAGCTGCTAGCACAGATACGCAGTATTTT.

The chain's CDR3 is CASSLMRSQETQYF. DNA of the CDR3: TGTGCCAGCAGCTTAATGAGATCCCAAGAGACCCAGTACTTC. The chain combines TRBV7-2 with TRBJ2-5; D gene uncertain. Germline assignment: CDR1 SGHTA and CDR2 FQGNSA. Trimming took 2 bases from V and 1 from J, leaving 8 bases between them. The CDR3 spans 14 residues.

The chain is built from TRBV7-9 and TRBJ1-5; the D gene is possibly TRBD1 (6 bases). V lost 4 bases and J lost 2, with 9 bases in between. Looked up from germline, CDR1 is SEHNR and CDR2 is FQNEAQ (reference sequence). This CDR3 region has 14 residues. The CDR3 loop reads CASSYAGGNQPQHF. CDR3 in DNA: TGTGCCAGCAGCTACGCAGGGGGCAATCAGCCCCAGCATTTT.

This clone occurred a few times. This chain joins TRBV5-1 and TRBJ1-5; tentative D call: TRBD1 (6 bases). This CDR3 is built from 15 residues. Germline CDR1 SGHRS, CDR2 YFSETQ. Trimming removed 0 bases from V and 2 bases from J, with 9 bases in between. The CDR3 loop is CASSLGAGGNQPQHF. In DNA form, the CDR3 reads TGCGCCAGCAGCTTGGGGGCAGGGGGCAATCAGCCCCAGCATTTT.

The V gene is TRBV11-2, the J gene TRBJ2-1; the match to TRBD2 covers 8 bases. The V gene's germline CDR1 is SGHAT and CDR2 FQNNGV. The CDR3 extends over 15 amino acids. V shed 1 base, J shed 5 bases, and the junction held 4 bases outside the gene matches. The CDR3 sequence: CASSLVGGRNNEQFF. The DNA for the CDR3 is TGTGCCAGCAGCTTAGTAGGCGGGAGGAACAATGAGCAGTTCTTC.

The chain employs TRBV3-1 (or the pseudogene TRBV3-2) and TRBJ2-5; 7 positions match TRBD1. J lost 2 bases, V lost 4 bases, and 19 bases had no gene match. Looked up from germline, CDR1 is LGHDT and CDR2 is YNNKEL (reference sequence). CDR3 length: 19 amino acids. The DNA for the CDR3 is TGTGCCAGCAGCCTTTTCAGGGGGTACAGTCCCGGTAGACAAGAGACCCAGTACTTC. This encodes CASSLFRGYSPGRQETQYF.

The chain uses TRBV2 and TRBJ1-3, with 9 bases matching TRBD1. This CDR3 is built from 15 residues. J gave up 3 bases and V 7 bases, and 7 bases lay outside the gene matches. Per germline, CDR1 SNHLY and CDR2 FYNNEI. The CDR3: CASTRTGAIGNTIYF. The CDR3 DNA reads as TGTGCCAGCACCCGGACAGGGGCTATTGGAAACACCATATATTTT.

The chain links TRBV11-2 to TRBJ2-5, with D tentatively TRBD2 (5 bases). Germline V gene data show CDR1 as SGHAT and CDR2 as FQNNGV. The CDR3 consists of 12 residues. V lost 1 base and J 8 bases, leaving 8 bases between the germline ends. CDR3 protein: CASSLGEYTQYF. Written as DNA, the CDR3 is TGTGCCAGCAGCTTAGGGGAGTACACCCAGTACTTC.

This clone turned up a few times. V is TRBV6-2 or TRBV6-3 and J is TRBJ1-1; TRBD1 agrees at 7 bases. CDR3 length equals 16 residues. V was clipped by 2 bases and J by 5 bases; unmatched bases: 11. The V gene's germline CDR1 is MNHEY and CDR2 SVGEGT. Here the CDR3 reads CASSYSDDRAWTEAFF. The DNA for the CDR3 is TGTGCCAGCAGTTACAGCGACGACAGGGCCTGGACTGAAGCTTTCTTT.

This chain links TRBV2 with TRBJ2-5, with 9 bases matching TRBD2. Trimming at V came to 4 bases and at J to 1 base, leaving 7 bases not matched to a gene. In germline, CDR1 is SNHLY, CDR2 FYNNEI. This CDR3 contains 16 residues. The DNA of the CDR3 is TGTGCCAGCAGTGCTAGACTAGCGGCACTCCAAGAGACCCAGTACTTC. It is translated as CASSARLAALQETQYF.

This clone was recorded once. The gene calls are TRBV2 and TRBJ2-7; 9 positions agree with TRBD1. V lost 6 bases to trimming and J lost 3 bases; unmatched junction nucleotides: 9. The germline V gene has CDR1 SNHLY and CDR2 FYNNEI. This CDR3 contains 15 residues. The CDR3: CASRGQGKIRYEQYF. CDR3 coding DNA: TGTGCCAGCAGGGGACAGGGCAAAATCCGCTACGAGCAGTACTTC. Complete variable domain (other parts from reference TRBV2 and TRBJ2-7): EPEVTQTPSHQVTQMGQEVILRCVPISNHLYFYWYRQILGQKVEFLVSFYNNEISEKSEIFDDQFSVERPDGSNFTLKIRSTKLEDSAMYFCASRGQGKIRYEQYFGPGTRLTVT.

The J gene is TRBJ2-7, the V gene TRBV5-6; 12 nucleotides line up with TRBD2. In germline, CDR1 is SGHDT, CDR2 YYEEEE. CDR3 length: 15 amino acids. Germline trimming cut 4 bases from V and 3 bases from J; bases unmatched to any gene: 5. CDR3 loop: CASSPSGRAYYEQYF. CDR3 nucleotides: TGTGCCAGCAGCCCTAGCGGGAGGGCGTACTACGAGCAGTACTTC. The variable domain in full, completed from reference TRBV5-6 and TRBJ2-7, reads DAGVTQSPTHLIKTRGQQVTLRCSPKSGHDTVSWYQQALGQGPQFIFQYYEEEERQRGNFPDRFSGHQFPNYSSELNVNALLLGDSALYLCASSPSGRAYYEQYFGPGTRLTVT.

The CDR3 DNA reads TGTGCCAGCTCACCGACAGGGGGAGGTGAGCAGTACTTC. Its translation: CASSPTGGGEQYF. V gene TRBV18 combines with J gene TRBJ2-7, with 9 bases identical to TRBD1. CDR1 KGHSH and CDR2 LQKENI come from the germline V gene. V trimming: 3 bases; J trimming: 7 bases; junction bases outside the gene matches: 4. The CDR3 runs to 13 residues.

V is TRBV27 and J is TRBJ2-7; 7 bases fit TRBD2. Germline assignment: CDR1 MNHEY and CDR2 SMNVEV (reference sequence). The CDR3 extends over 15 amino acids. Trimming removed 5 bases from V and 4 bases from J; junction bases left unmatched: 11. The CDR3: CASSPSGTGFYEQYF. In nucleotides, the CDR3 is TGTGCCAGCAGTCCCAGCGGGACGGGGTTTTACGAGCAGTACTTC.

This chain links TRBV4-1 with TRBJ1-1; 8 nucleotides agree with TRBD1. This CDR3 is 14 amino acids long. V dropped 3 bases and J dropped 1; count of bases not matched to a gene: 1. Germline assignment: CDR1 MGHRA and CDR2 YSYEKL. CDR3: CASSHGTGNTEAFF. The CDR3 nucleotides read TGCGCCAGCAGCCACGGGACAGGGAACACTGAAGCTTTCTTT.

The chain couples TRBV7-8 to TRBJ1-1; D not certain. Trimming shortened V by 5 bases and J by 4 bases, and 14 bases separated the two germline ends. Germline CDR1 SGHVS, CDR2 FQNEAQ. CDR3 length equals 14 residues. This CDR3 reads CASSPTLVGTEAFF. Written as DNA, the CDR3 is TGTGCCAGCAGCCCCACCCTCGTCGGCACTGAAGCTTTCTTT.

The J gene is TRBJ2-7, the V gene TRBV11-2, with 11 nucleotides matching TRBD2. Germline V gene sequence: CDR1 SGHAT, CDR2 FQNNGV. The CDR3 is 17 residues long. The junction had 11 bases not matched to a gene; V was cut back by 4 bases and J by 3 bases. DNA of the CDR3: TGTGCCAGCAGCTCGGGGGGGGGACTAGCGGTCCTCTACGAGCAGTACTTC. It yields the protein CASSSGGGLAVLYEQYF. Combining the CDR3 with reference TRBV11-2 and TRBJ2-7 gives the whole variable domain EAGVAQSPRYKIIEKRQSVAFWCNPISGHATLYWYQQILGQGPKLLIQFQNNGVVDDSQLPKDRFSAERLKGVDSTLKIQPAKLEDSAVYLCASSSGGGLAVLYEQYFGPGTRLTVT.

This chain uses TRBV3-1 (or the pseudogene TRBV3-2) with TRBJ2-2; 12 positions match TRBD2. The CDR3 loop spans 17 amino acids. The trim removed 4 bases at V and 2 bases at J, leaving 5 bases unmatched. The germline V gene has CDR1 LGHDT and CDR2 YNNKEL (reference sequence). Here the CDR3 DNA reads TGTGCCAGCAGCCCCCTAGCGGGGGGGACAAACACCGGGGAGCTGTTTTTT. Its protein product is CASSPLAGGTNTGELFF.

The chain carries TRBV29-1 and TRBJ2-5, with 10 bases that match TRBD1. The ends lost 6 bases at V and 4 bases at J; junction bases unmatched: 5. Per the germline V gene, CDR1 is SQVTM and CDR2 is ANQGSEA. This CDR3 is built from 13 residues. CDR3 coding DNA: TGCAGCGTCAGACAGGGGGCTGGAGAGACCCAGTACTTC. It encodes CSVRQGAGETQYF.

This chain joins TRBV19 and TRBJ1-5, with TRBD1 matching 7 bases. Germline V lookup: CDR1 LNHDA, CDR2 SQIVND (reference sequence). The CDR3 spans 17 residues. V gave up 5 bases and J gave up 0 bases; unmatched junction bases: 10. CDR3 nucleotide sequence: TGTGCCAGTAGTGAATACCCGACAGGGTTTAGCAATCAGCCCCAGCATTTT. Residues: CASSEYPTGFSNQPQHF.

This chain uses TRBV6-6 with TRBJ1-5, with D hard to call. CDR1 and CDR2 from the germline V gene are MNHNY and SVGAGI (reference sequence). V dropped 6 bases and J dropped 4 bases, with 19 bases sitting between them. This CDR3 spans 16 amino acids. CDR3 region: CASRSTLPESNQPQHF. The DNA of the CDR3 is TGTGCCAGCAGGTCGACGTTGCCGGAGAGTAATCAGCCCCAGCATTTT.

V usage is TRBV19 and J usage is TRBJ2-7, with TRBD1 matching 7 bases. This CDR3 has 16 amino acids. With 5 bases clipped from V and 0 bases from J, the junction kept 10 bases outside the gene matches. Per germline, CDR1 LNHDA and CDR2 SQIVND (reference sequence). The CDR3 region has the DNA TGTGCCAGTAGTGTGGATGGGGGACAGCTCTCCTACGAGCAGTACTTC. It translates to CASSVDGGQLSYEQYF.